The present entry profiles one TCR beta chain with its context. Its antigen is not known. The record originates from a study of tissue T cells after allogeneic stem cell transplantation. Regarding the study as a whole: The patient cohort was small and clinically heterogeneous, with limited sampling depth.

Germline V gene sequence: CDR1 SEHNR, CDR2 FQNEAQ (reference sequence). Trimming cost V 5 bases and J 2 bases; bases outside gene matches: 11. The CDR3 runs to 17 residues. Repertoires were generated with immunoSEQ multiplex PCR, while TCRdb's copy carries only in-frame clones and drops some. The repertoire includes tens of thousands of clones, 92% of them detected once, and under 4% sits in the top ten. This sequence originates from a woman between 35 and 75 years old who later had graft-versus-host disease after an allogeneic stem cell transplant. Sequenced material: blood, taken before transplantation. The gene calls are TRBV7-9 and TRBJ1-3; 8 nucleotides agree with TRBD1. The CDR3 DNA sequence: TGTGCCAGCAGCAGATCGGACAGGGAGTATGCTGGAAACACCATATATTTT. Translated, it gives CASSRSDREYAGNTIYF. Complete variable domain (other parts from reference TRBV7-9 and TRBJ1-3): DTGVSQNPRHKITKRGQNVTFRCDPISEHNRLYWYRQTLGQGPEFLTYFQNEAQLEKSRLLSDRFSAERPKGSFSTLEIQRTEQGDSAMYLCASSRSDREYAGNTIYFGEGSWLTVV.